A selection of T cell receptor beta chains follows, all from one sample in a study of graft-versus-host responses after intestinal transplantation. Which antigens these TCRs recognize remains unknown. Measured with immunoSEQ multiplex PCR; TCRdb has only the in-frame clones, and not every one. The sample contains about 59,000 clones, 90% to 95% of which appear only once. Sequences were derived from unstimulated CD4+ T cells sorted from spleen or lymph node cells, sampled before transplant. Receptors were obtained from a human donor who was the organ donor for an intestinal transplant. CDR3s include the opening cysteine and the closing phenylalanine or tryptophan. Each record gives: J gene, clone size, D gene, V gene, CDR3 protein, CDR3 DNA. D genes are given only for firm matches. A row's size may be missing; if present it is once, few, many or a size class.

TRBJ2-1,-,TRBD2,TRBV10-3,CAISAQRGGHNEQFF,TGTGCCATCAGTGCCCAGCGGGGGGGTCACAATGAGCAGTTCTTC
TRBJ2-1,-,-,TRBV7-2,CASSPQGGSYNEQFF,TGTGCCAGCAGCCCACAAGGGGGGTCCTACAATGAGCAGTTCTTC
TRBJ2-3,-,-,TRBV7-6,CASSLIKLSTDTQYF,TGTGCCAGCAGCTTAATAAAGCTTAGCACAGATACGCAGTATTTT
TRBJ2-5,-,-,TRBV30,CAWRDKETQYF,TGTGCCTGGAGGGACAAAGAGACCCAGTACTTC
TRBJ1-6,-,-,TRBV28,CASTPGDTYNSPLHF,TGTGCCAGCACCCCAGGGGACACCTATAATTCACCCCTCCACTTT
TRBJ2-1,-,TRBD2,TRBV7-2,CASSKNPSGGPLWNEQFF,TGTGCCAGCAGCAAAAACCCATCGGGGGGGCCCCTTTGGAATGAGCAGTTCTTC
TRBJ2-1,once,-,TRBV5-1,CASSLGGGAGVQDEQFF,TGCGCCAGCAGTCTGGGAGGGGGCGCAGGGGTGCAGGATGAGCAGTTCTTC
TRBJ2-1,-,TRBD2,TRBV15,CATSRDGRGNEQFF,TGTGCCACCAGCAGAGATGGGAGGGGCAATGAGCAGTTCTTC
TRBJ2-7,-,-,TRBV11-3,CASSLSGYEQYF,TGTGCCAGCAGCTTATCGGGATACGAGCAGTACTTC
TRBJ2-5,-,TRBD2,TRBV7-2,CASSLGWLAGVVETQYF,TGTGCCAGCAGCTTAGGGTGGCTAGCGGGGGTGGTAGAGACCCAGTACTTC
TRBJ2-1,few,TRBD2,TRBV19,CASSIRGTSGRYNEQFF,TGTGCCAGTAGTATAAGAGGGACTAGCGGGAGGTACAATGAGCAGTTCTTC
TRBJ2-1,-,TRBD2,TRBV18,CASSLSGANFNEQFF,TGTGCCAGCTCCCTCAGCGGGGCTAACTTCAATGAGCAGTTCTTC
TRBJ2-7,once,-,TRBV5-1,CASSLSGLVAGQYF,TGCGCCAGCAGCTTGTCAGGCCTGGTTGCCGGGCAGTACTTC
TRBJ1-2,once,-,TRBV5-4,CASSSEQIGYGYTF,TGTGCCAGCAGCTCTGAACAGATTGGCTATGGCTACACCTTC
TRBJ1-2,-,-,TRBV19,CASTNADYGYTF,TGTGCCAGTACTAACGCTGACTATGGCTACACCTTC
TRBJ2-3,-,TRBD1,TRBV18,CASSPQISGTGLADTQYF,TGTGCCAGCTCACCCCAAATCTCCGGGACAGGGTTGGCAGATACGCAGTATTTT
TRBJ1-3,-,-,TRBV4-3,CASSGRGSGNTIYF,TGCGCCAGCAGCGGCAGGGGATCTGGAAACACCATATATTTT
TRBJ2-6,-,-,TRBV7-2,CASRQSGANVLTF,TGTGCCAGCAGACAATCTGGGGCCAACGTCCTGACTTTC
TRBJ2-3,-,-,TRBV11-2,CASSLAAFGAGTDTQYF,TGTGCCAGCAGCTTAGCCGCGTTCGGAGCCGGCACAGATACGCAGTATTTT
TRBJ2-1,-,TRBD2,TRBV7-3,CASSLTAGYNEQFF,TGTGCCAGCAGCTTAACAGCGGGGTACAATGAGCAGTTCTTC
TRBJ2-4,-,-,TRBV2,CASSGAGAKNIQYF,TGTGCCAGCAGTGGGGCCGGAGCCAAAAACATTCAGTACTTC
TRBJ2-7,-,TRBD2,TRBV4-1,CASSLSPTGLAVNEQYF,TGCGCCAGCAGCTTGAGCCCAACGGGACTAGCGGTCAACGAGCAGTACTTC
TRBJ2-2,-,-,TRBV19,CASNIPITGELFF,TGTGCCAGTAACATCCCAATCACCGGGGAGCTGTTTTTT
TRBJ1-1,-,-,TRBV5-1,CASSPQGWNTEAFF,TGCGCCAGCAGCCCACAGGGATGGAACACTGAAGCTTTCTTT
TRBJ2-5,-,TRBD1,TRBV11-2,CASSLGRDRGLETQYF,TGTGCCAGCAGCTTAGGTCGGGACAGGGGGCTTGAGACCCAGTACTTC
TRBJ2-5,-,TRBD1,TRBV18,CASSPGTGGETQYF,TGTGCCAGCTCACCCGGGACAGGGGGGGAGACCCAGTACTTC
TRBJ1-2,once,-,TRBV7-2,CASSLVGVISYGYTF,TGTGCCAGCAGCTTAGTGGGCGTAATTTCCTATGGCTACACCTTC
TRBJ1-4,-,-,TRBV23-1,CASHRADRGEKLFF,TGCGCCAGCCACCGGGCAGATCGGGGCGAAAAACTGTTTTTT
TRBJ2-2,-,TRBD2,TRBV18,CASSTRRGADTGELFF,TGTGCCAGCTCAACACGGCGGGGGGCTGACACCGGGGAGCTGTTTTTT
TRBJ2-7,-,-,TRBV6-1,CASSEFDRLTSYEQYF,TGTGCCAGCAGTGAATTTGACAGGTTAACCTCCTACGAGCAGTACTTC
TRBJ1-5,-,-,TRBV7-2,CASSLRQGNQPQHF,TGTGCCAGCAGCCTTAGACAGGGCAATCAGCCCCAGCATTTT
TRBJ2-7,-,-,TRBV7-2,CASSLEGAFHREQYF,TGTGCCAGCAGCTTAGAAGGGGCATTCCATCGCGAGCAGTACTTC
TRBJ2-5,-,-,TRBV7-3,CASSLSGVGGVQYF,TGTGCCAGCAGCTTGAGCGGCGTTGGGGGCGTCCAGTACTTC
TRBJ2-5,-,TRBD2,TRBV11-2,CATSSGRETQYF,TGTGCCACGTCATCCGGGAGGGAGACCCAGTACTTC
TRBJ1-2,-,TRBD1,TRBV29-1,CSVRTGEGGYTF,TGCAGCGTCCGTACAGGGGAGGGTGGCTACACCTTC
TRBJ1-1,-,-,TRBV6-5,CASSTPRNTEAFF,TGTGCCAGCAGTACCCCCCGGAACACTGAAGCTTTCTTT
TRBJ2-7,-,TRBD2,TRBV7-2,CASSLAGGGTYEQYF,TGTGCCAGCAGCTTAGCGGGCGGGGGTACTTACGAGCAGTACTTC
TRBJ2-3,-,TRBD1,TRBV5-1,CASSRLPGQGNTDTQYF,TGCGCCAGCAGTCGTTTGCCGGGACAGGGGAACACAGATACGCAGTATTTT
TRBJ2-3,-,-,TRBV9,CASSVYAQGLGTDTQYF,TGTGCCAGCAGCGTATACGCCCAGGGGTTAGGGACAGATACGCAGTATTTT
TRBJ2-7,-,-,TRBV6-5,CASNEGGGSRYEQYF,TGTGCCAGCAACGAAGGAGGGGGAAGTCGCTACGAGCAGTACTTC